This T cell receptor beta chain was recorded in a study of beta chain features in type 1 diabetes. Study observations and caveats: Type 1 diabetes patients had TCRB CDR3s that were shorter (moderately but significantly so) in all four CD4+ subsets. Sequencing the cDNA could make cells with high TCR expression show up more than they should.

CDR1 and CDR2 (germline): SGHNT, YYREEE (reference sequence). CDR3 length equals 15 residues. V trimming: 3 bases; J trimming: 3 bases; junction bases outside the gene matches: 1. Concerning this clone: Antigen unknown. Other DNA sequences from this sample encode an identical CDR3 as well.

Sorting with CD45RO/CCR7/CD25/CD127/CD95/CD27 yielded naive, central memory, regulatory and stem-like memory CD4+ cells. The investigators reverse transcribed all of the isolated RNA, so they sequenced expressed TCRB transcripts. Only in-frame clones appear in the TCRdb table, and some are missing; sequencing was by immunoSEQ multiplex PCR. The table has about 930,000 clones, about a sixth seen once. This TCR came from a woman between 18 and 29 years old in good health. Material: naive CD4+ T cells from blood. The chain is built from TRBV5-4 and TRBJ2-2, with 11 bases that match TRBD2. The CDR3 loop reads CASSSLAGDTGELFF. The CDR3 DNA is TGTGCCAGCAGCTCACTAGCGGGAGACACCGGGGAGCTGTTTTTT. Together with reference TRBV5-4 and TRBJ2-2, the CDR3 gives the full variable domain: ETGVTQSPTHLIKTRGQQVTLRCSSQSGHNTVSWYQQALGQGPQFIFQYYREEENGRGNFPPRFSGLQFPNYSSELNVNALELDDSALYLCASSSLAGDTGELFFGEGSRLTVL.